Presented here are 24 T cell receptor beta chains from one specimen sequenced in a study of cytomegalovirus exposure and HLA in healthy donors. With 60 Vbeta and 13 Jbeta primers, the PCR was carried out. The repertoire was sequenced with immunoSEQ multiplex PCR; TCRdb's copy has only in-frame clones and lacks some. Here the sample spans hundreds of thousands of clones, around four fifths being singletons. The specimen sequenced was PBMCs. The receptors derive from a middle-aged woman in good health and CMV-seronegative.

The chain combines TRBV28 with TRBJ2-2, with D possibly matching TRBD1 (5 bases). CDR1 and CDR2 from the germline V gene are MDHEN and SYDVKM. This CDR3 is built from 15 residues. With 5 bases removed from V and 3 bases from J, the gap between germline ends came to 13 bases. CDR3 loop: CASSGPPGYTGELFF. CDR3 nucleotide sequence: TGTGCCAGCAGTGGACCTCCAGGGTACACCGGGGAGCTGTTTTTT.

As DNA, the CDR3 is TGTGCCAGCAGAGAAATATACTTAACCTACGAGCAGTACTTC. It is translated as CASREIYLTYEQYF. V gene TRBV6-6 combines with J gene TRBJ2-7, with D uncertain. V gave up 6 bases and J gave up 2 bases, with 14 bases separating them. This CDR3 is built from 14 residues. Germline CDR1 and CDR2: MNHNY and SVGAGI (reference sequence).

The chain has TRBV19 and TRBJ2-7; 8 bases align to TRBD1. CDR1 is LNHDA, CDR2 SQIVND, per germline (reference sequence). CDR3 length: 14 residues. Unmatched junction bases numbered 10, after V lost 5 bases and J lost 7 bases. Here the CDR3 DNA reads TGTGCCAGTAGTCGGGCAGGGGGCTTCAGTGAGCAGTACTTC. Translating it yields CASSRAGGFSEQYF.

The CDR3 region has the DNA TGTGCCAGCAGCTTATCAGTACAGGGGCCTTACGAGCAGTACTTC. Amino acids: CASSLSVQGPYEQYF. This chain joins TRBV7-6 and TRBJ2-7; 7 nucleotides agree with TRBD1. The junction had 8 bases not matched to a gene; V was cut back by 2 bases and J by 4 bases. Germline loops: CDR1 SGHVS, CDR2 FNYEAQ. The CDR3 has 15 residues.

J is TRBJ1-3 and V is TRBV9, with a tentative D call TRBD1 (5 bases). The CDR3 is made up of 15 amino acids. CDR1 SGDLS and CDR2 YYNGEE come from the germline V gene. Trimming removed 2 bases at V and 0 bases at J, with 9 bases between. The CDR3: CASSVGRSSGNTIYF. In DNA, the CDR3 is TGTGCCAGCAGCGTGGGGCGGTCCTCTGGAAACACCATATATTTT.

In the case of this clone: One end of the junction fails to match germline, which may point to a read error. The sample contains more than one DNA sequence encoding this CDR3. V is TRBV7-6 and J is TRBJ1-1; D is possibly TRBD1 (6 bases). There are 15 residues in the CDR3. Germline CDR1 and CDR2: SGHVS and FNYEAQ. The CDR3 reads CASSLAGQLNTEAFF. For the CDR3, the DNA is TGTGCCAGCAGCTTAGCCGGACAGCTGAACACTGAGGCTTTCTTT.

This chain joins TRBV7-9 and TRBJ1-4; no clear D gene. The V and J ends lost 8 bases and 5 bases respectively, with 15 bases between them. This CDR3 contains 14 residues. Germline V lookup: CDR1 SEHNR, CDR2 FQNEAQ (reference sequence). The CDR3 DNA reads TGTGCCAGCCGCCCGGCGGAGGTAAATGAAAAACTGTTTTTT. Its protein is CASRPAEVNEKLFF.

The gene calls are TRBV11-2 and TRBJ2-1; TRBD1 might be the D (5 bases). V dropped 5 bases and J dropped 4 bases, with 12 bases sitting between them. Germline-derived CDR1 and CDR2 are SGHAT and FQNNGV. The CDR3 extends over 14 amino acids. CDR3 amino acids: CASSRLRGYNEQFF. The CDR3 region has the DNA TGTGCCAGCAGCCGACTTAGGGGTTACAATGAGCAGTTCTTC.

The V and J genes are TRBV7-9 and TRBJ2-4, with 9 bases identical to TRBD2. This CDR3 spans 12 amino acids. V shed 1 base and J 16 bases; nucleotides not matched to a gene: 5. The V gene's germline CDR1 is SEHNR and CDR2 FQNEAQ (reference sequence). The CDR3 nucleotides are TGTGCCAGCAGCTTAGGGGGGGGACTAGCTTACTTC. Its protein product is CASSLGGGLAYF.

This clone was observed once. V is TRBV10-1 and J is TRBJ1-1; D is unclear. V lost 5 bases and J 4 bases, leaving 11 bases between the germline ends. CDR3 length: 13 amino acids. Germline CDR1 and CDR2: WNHNN and SYGVQD (reference sequence). DNA for the CDR3: TGCGCCAGCAGTCCAGGCTCCGGCACTGAAGCTTTCTTT. Its translation is CASSPGSGTEAFF.

The chain has TRBV11-3 and TRBJ2-2; possible D gene TRBD1, 6 bases. The CDR3 spans 15 residues. Germline loops: CDR1 SGHNT, CDR2 YENEEA. Trimming stripped 4 bases from V and 1 base from J, with 10 bases between. CDR3 sequence: CASSWDILNTGELFF. In DNA, the CDR3 is TGTGCCAGCAGCTGGGACATCCTGAACACCGGGGAGCTGTTTTTT.

This clone was found a few times. The V call is TRBV16, the J call TRBJ1-5; no definite D call. CDR1 and CDR2 (germline): KGHSY, FQNENV. The CDR3 spans 14 residues. Between the trimmed V and J ends, which lost 0 bases and 8 bases, there was a span of 11 bases. CDR3 sequence (DNA): TGTGCCAGCAGCCAATCGGACTCAAGGAAGCCCCAGCATTTT. Residues: CASSQSDSRKPQHF.

The chain uses TRBV19 and TRBJ1-4; D gene unclear. Trimming took 6 bases from V and 0 from J, leaving 8 bases between them. The CDR3 extends over 14 amino acids. Germline CDR1 reads LNHDA; CDR2 reads SQIVND (reference sequence). The CDR3: CASRKTSTNEKLFF. The CDR3 DNA is TGTGCCAGTAGGAAGACTTCAACTAATGAAAAACTGTTTTTT.

The chain employs TRBV29-1 and TRBJ1-4, with D possibly TRBD1 on 6 matching bases. The germline V gene has CDR1 SQVTM and CDR2 ANQGSEA. Trimming stripped 4 bases from V and 5 bases from J, with 11 bases between. The CDR3 has 13 amino acids. CDR3 loop: CSVAGQPNEKLFF. The CDR3 region has the DNA TGCAGCGTTGCTGGACAGCCAAATGAAAAACTGTTTTTT.

V is TRBV7-3 and J is TRBJ2-3; D is uncertain. Per germline, CDR1 SGHTA and CDR2 FQGTGA. There are 13 residues in the CDR3. V lost 5 bases, J lost 1 base, and 7 bases lay in between. The CDR3 loop is CASSLVGTDTQYF. The CDR3 bases are TGTGCCAGCAGCCTCGTAGGCACAGATACGCAGTATTTT.

V gene TRBV5-1 combines with J gene TRBJ2-7; 11 bases are a match to TRBD2. The germline V gene has CDR1 SGHRS and CDR2 YFSETQ. The CDR3 covers 15 residues. V shed 4 bases and J 6 bases; nucleotides not matched to a gene: 9. The CDR3 DNA sequence: TGCGCCAGCAGCGTCTTGGGACTAGCGGAAATCGAGCAGTACTTC. Translating it yields CASSVLGLAEIEQYF.

This sequence joins TRBV4-3 and TRBJ2-2, with 7 bases identical to TRBD2. With 0 bases clipped from V and 1 base from J, the junction kept 2 bases outside the gene matches. The CDR3 runs 16 residues. Germline assignment: CDR1 LGHNA and CDR2 YSLEER. CDR3 in amino acids: CASSQDPGGNTGELFF. CDR3 DNA sequence: TGCGCCAGCAGCCAAGACCCGGGGGGGAACACCGGGGAGCTGTTTTTT.

The J gene is TRBJ1-2, the V gene TRBV4-2, with a tentative D call TRBD1 (6 bases). CDR3 length: 15 amino acids. Germline assignment: CDR1 LGHNA and CDR2 YNFKEQ. Trimming cost V 0 bases and J 0 bases, with 8 bases left between them. The CDR3 DNA is TGTGCCAGCAGCCAAGAGACAGGTTCTAACTATGGCTACACCTTC. The encoded protein is CASSQETGSNYGYTF.

This chain connects TRBV6-1 to TRBJ1-2; TRBD1 matches 7 bases. The CDR3 spans 13 residues. V shed 7 bases and J 1 base; nucleotides not matched to a gene: 3. Per the germline V gene, CDR1 is MNHNS and CDR2 is SASEGT. CDR3 sequence reads: CASTRQGNYGYTF. The DNA for the CDR3 is TGTGCCAGCACCCGACAGGGTAACTATGGCTACACCTTC.

This CDR3 is CASSRTDYNTEAFF. The CDR3, as DNA: TGTGCCAGCAGTCGGACAGACTATAACACTGAAGCTTTCTTT. The chain uses TRBV6-5 and TRBJ1-1; tentatively, D is TRBD1 (6 bases). CDR3 size: 14 residues. Germline V CDR1 and CDR2: MNHEY, SVGAGI. V lost 5 bases and J 2 bases, leaving 12 bases between the germline ends.

The chain is built from TRBV9 and TRBJ2-5, with D perhaps matching TRBD1 (5 bases). V lost 3 bases and J 3 bases, leaving 9 bases between the germline ends. This CDR3 has 13 amino acids. Looked up from germline, CDR1 is SGDLS and CDR2 is YYNGEE. In DNA, the CDR3 is TGTGCCAGCAGCGCGACACAGGAAGAGACCCAGTACTTC. This encodes CASSATQEETQYF.

This clone appeared a single time. V and J are TRBV14 and TRBJ1-1, with unresolved D. This CDR3 has 13 residues. V gave up 0 bases and J gave up 4 bases, with 6 bases separating them. Per germline, CDR1 SGHDN and CDR2 FVKESK. The CDR3 spells CASSQDPSTEAFF. Written as DNA, the CDR3 is TGTGCCAGCAGCCAAGATCCCTCCACTGAAGCTTTCTTT.

This clone was detected once. The chain links TRBV20-1 to TRBJ2-1; no reliable D call. V was cut by 3 bases and J by 10 bases, with 10 bases left in between. The CDR3 runs 11 residues. CDR1 is DFQATT, CDR2 SNEGSKA, per germline (reference sequence). CDR3 sequence: CSASEVAEQFF. The CDR3 coding sequence is TGCAGTGCTAGCGAGGTCGCGGAGCAGTTCTTC.

J is TRBJ2-4 and V is TRBV6-1; 11 nucleotides align to TRBD2. V trimming: 2 bases; J trimming: 0 bases; junction bases outside the gene matches: 9. The germline CDR1 and CDR2 sequences are MNHNS and SASEGT. CDR3 length equals 19 residues. CDR3 coding DNA: TGTGCCAGCAGTGAATGGGTAGCGGGGGGGCTACTAGCCAAAAACATTCAGTACTTC. Its translation: CASSEWVAGGLLAKNIQYF.